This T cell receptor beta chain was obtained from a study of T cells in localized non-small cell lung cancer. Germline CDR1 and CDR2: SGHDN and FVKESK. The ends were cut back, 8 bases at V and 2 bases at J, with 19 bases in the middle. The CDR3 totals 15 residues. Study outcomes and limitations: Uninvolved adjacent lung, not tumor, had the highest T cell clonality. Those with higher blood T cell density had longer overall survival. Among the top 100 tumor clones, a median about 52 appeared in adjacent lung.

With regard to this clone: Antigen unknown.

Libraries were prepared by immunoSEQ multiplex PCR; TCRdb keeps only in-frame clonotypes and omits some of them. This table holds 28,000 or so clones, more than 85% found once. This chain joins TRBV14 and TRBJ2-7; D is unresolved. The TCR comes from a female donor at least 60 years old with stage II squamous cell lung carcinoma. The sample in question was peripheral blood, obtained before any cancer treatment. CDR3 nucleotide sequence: TGTGCCAGCTCCCCCTCAGCCAGTAAAGCCTACGAGCAGTACTTC. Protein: CASSPSASKAYEQYF.